This T cell receptor beta chain appears in the sequencing data of a study of blood T cell repertoires in COVID-19. Background on the study: From the United States, Italy and Spain came samples of acute and convalescent COVID-19. The analysed material was cDNA or gDNA that came from T cells, B-cell-depleted T cells, or PBMCs.

Original processing methods: Using reference gene primer amplification, nucleated cell counts were estimated. Assay used: immunoSEQ multiplex PCR; TCRdb lists only in-frame clones, some missing. The V and J calls and clone size were taken over from that table, and D and trimming were inferred from the DNA. The data contain around 140,000 clones, about nine tenths of them singletons. The CDR3 runs to 14 residues. Germline V gives CDR1 SGHTA, CDR2 FQGTGA. The germline V and J ends were trimmed by 5 bases and 6 bases, with 14 bases remaining between them. The sequenced sample consisted of peripheral blood. The V gene is TRBV7-3, the J gene TRBJ2-1, with D perhaps TRBD2 (5 bases). The receptor was derived from a woman between 45 and 60 years old with acute or convalescent COVID-19. CDR3 in amino acids: CASSVSVSGNEQFF. The CDR3 DNA sequence: TGTGCCAGCAGCGTTAGCGTTTCGGGCAATGAGCAGTTCTTC.